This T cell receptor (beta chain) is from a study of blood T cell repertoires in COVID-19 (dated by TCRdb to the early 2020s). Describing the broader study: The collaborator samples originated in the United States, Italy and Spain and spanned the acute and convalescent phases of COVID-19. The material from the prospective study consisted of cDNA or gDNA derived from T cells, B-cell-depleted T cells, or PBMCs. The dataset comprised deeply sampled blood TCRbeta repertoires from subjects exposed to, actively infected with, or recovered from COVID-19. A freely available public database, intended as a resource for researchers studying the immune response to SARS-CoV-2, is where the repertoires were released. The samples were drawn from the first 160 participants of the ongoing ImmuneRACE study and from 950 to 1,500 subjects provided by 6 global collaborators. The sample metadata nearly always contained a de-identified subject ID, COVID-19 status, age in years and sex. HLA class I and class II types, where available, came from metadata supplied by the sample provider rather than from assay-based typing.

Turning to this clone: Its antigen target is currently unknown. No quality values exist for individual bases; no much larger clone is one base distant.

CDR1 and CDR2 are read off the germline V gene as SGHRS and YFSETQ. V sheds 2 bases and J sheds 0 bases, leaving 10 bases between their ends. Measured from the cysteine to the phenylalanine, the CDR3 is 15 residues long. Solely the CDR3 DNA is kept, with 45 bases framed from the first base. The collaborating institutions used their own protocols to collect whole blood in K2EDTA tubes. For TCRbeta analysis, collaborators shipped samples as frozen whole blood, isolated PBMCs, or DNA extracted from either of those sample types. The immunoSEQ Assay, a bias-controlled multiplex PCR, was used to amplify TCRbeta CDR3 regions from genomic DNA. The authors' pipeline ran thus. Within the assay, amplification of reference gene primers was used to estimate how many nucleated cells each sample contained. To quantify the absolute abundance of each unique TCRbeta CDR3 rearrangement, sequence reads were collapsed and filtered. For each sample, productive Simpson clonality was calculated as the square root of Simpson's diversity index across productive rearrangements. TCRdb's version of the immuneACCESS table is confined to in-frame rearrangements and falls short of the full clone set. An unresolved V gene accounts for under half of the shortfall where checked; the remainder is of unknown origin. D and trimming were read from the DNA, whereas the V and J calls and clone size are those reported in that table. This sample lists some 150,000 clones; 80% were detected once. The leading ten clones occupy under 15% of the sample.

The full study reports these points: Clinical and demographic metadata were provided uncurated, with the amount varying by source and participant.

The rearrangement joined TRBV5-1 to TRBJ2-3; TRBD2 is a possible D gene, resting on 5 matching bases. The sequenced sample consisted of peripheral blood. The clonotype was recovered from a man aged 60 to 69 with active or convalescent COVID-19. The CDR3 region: CASSLKGGSTDTQYF. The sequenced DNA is TGCGCCAGCAGCTTAAAGGGCGGGAGCACAGATACGCAGTATTTT.